This record looks at one TCR beta chain sequence and its context. It was during active infection that Seattle patients were enrolled and then longitudinally followed. This sample stems from a study of blood T cell repertoires in COVID-19. Study context: From the United States, Italy and Spain came samples of acute and convalescent COVID-19. The analysed material was cDNA or gDNA that came from T cells, B-cell-depleted T cells, or PBMCs.

In the original analysis: The authors estimated nucleated cell counts from reference gene primer amplification. TCRdb's copy holds only in-frame clones and misses some; the assay was immunoSEQ multiplex PCR. Clonal size and the V and J genes are those of that table, whereas D and trimming came from the DNA. The sample contains approximately 260,000 clones, approximately 89% of which appear only once. This TCR was recovered from an older woman with COVID-19, enrolled during active disease. Sequences were obtained from peripheral blood.

Written as DNA, the CDR3 is TGTGCCTGGAGTCTCGTTACTGGTGAGCAGTTCTTC. Its protein is CAWSLVTGEQFF. The V gene is TRBV30, the J gene TRBJ2-1; D is unclear. The CDR3 has 12 amino acids. Trimming took off 2 bases at V and 9 bases at J, with 11 bases between the two ends. Germline assignment: CDR1 GTSNPN and CDR2 SVGIG (reference sequence).